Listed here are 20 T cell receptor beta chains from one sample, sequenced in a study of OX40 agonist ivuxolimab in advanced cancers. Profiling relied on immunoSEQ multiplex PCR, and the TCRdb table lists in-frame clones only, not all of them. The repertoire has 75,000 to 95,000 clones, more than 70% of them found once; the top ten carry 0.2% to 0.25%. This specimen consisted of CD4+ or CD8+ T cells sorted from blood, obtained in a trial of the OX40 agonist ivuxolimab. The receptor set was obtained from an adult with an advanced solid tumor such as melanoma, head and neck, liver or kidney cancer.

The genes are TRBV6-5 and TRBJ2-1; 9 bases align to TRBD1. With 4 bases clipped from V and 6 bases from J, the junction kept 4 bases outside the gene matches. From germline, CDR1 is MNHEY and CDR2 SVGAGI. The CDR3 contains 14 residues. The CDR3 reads CASSFDRGVNEQFF. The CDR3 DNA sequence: TGTGCCAGCAGTTTTGACAGGGGGGTCAATGAGCAGTTCTTC.

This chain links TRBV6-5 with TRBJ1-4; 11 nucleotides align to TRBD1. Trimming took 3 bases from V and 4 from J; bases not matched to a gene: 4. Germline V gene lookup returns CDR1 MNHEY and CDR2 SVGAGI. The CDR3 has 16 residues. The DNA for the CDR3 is TGTGCCAGCAGTTATTCCGGGACAGGGGGTAATGAAAAACTGTTTTTT. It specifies CASSYSGTGGNEKLFF.

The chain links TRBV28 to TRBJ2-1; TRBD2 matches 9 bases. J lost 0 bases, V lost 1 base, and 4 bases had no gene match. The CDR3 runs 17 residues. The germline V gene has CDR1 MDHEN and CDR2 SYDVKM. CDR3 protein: CASSLSAGGSSYNEQFF. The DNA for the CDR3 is TGTGCCAGCAGTTTATCGGCGGGAGGGAGCTCCTACAATGAGCAGTTCTTC.

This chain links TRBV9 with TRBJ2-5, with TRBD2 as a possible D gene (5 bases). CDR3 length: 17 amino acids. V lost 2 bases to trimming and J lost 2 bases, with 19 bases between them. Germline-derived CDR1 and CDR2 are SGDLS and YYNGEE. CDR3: CASSVAPSGRGQETQYF. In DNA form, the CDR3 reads TGTGCCAGCAGCGTGGCCCCGTCGGGAAGAGGGCAAGAGACCCAGTACTTC.

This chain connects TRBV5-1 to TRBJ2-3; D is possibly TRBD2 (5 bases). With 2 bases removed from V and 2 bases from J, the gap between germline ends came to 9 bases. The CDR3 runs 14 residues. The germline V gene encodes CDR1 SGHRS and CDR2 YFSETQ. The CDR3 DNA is TGCGCCAGCAGCTTCGGTAGCGCCACAGATACGCAGTATTTT. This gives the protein CASSFGSATDTQYF.

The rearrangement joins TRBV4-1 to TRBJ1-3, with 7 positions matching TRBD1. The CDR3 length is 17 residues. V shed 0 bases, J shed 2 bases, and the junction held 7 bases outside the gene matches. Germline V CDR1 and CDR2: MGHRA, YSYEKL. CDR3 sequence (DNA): TGCGCCAGCAGCCAAGATACGACCAGGGGGACTGGAAACACCATATATTTT. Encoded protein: CASSQDTTRGTGNTIYF.

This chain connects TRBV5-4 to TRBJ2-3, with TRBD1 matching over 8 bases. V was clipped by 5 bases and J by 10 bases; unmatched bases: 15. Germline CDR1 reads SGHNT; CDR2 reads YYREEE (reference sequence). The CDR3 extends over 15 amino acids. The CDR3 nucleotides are TGTGCCAGCAGTTCCGGGACAGGTCTAGTTGCGGCGCAGTATTTT. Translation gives CASSSGTGLVAAQYF.

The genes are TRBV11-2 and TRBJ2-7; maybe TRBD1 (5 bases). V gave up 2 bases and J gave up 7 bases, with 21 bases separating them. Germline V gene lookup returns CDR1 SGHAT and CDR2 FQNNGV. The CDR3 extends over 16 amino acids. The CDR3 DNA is TGTGCCAGCAGCTTACCCGAGGTTGGGGCTCCTGTGGAGCAGTACGTC. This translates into CASSLPEVGAPVEQYV.

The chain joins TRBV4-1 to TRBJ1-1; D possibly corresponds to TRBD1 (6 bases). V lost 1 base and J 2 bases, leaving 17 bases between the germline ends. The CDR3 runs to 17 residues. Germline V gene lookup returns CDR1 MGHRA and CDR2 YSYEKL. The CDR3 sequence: CASSQGLMDRTNTEAFF. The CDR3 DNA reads TGCGCCAGCAGCCAAGGACTTATGGACAGAACAAACACTGAAGCTTTCTTT.

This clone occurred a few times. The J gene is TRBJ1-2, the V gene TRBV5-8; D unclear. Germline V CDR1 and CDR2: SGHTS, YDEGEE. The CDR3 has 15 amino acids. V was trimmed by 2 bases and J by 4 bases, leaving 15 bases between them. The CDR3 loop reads CASSFRFSDFYGYTF. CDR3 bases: TGTGCCAGCAGCTTCCGTTTCAGTGACTTCTATGGCTACACCTTC.

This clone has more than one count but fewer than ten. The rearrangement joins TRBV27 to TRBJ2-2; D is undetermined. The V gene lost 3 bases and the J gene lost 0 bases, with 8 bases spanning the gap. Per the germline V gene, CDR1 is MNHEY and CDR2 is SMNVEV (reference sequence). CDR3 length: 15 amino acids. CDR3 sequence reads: CASSFPGANTGELFF. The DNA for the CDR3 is TGTGCCAGCAGTTTCCCAGGCGCGAACACCGGGGAGCTGTTTTTT.

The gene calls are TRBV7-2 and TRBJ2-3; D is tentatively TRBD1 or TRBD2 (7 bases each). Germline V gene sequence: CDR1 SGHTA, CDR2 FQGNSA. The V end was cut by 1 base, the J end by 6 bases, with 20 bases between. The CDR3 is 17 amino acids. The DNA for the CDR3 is TGTGCCAGCAGCTTAGGCGGCGGGAGAGGGGGCCGGGATACGCAGTATTTT. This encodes CASSLGGGRGGRDTQYF.

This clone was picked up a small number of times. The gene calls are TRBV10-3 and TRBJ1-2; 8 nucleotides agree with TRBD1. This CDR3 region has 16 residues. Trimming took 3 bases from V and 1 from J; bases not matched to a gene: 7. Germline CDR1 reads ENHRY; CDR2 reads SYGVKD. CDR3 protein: CAISERQGPSNYGYTF. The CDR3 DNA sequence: TGTGCCATCAGTGAACGACAGGGGCCTAGTAACTATGGCTACACCTTC.

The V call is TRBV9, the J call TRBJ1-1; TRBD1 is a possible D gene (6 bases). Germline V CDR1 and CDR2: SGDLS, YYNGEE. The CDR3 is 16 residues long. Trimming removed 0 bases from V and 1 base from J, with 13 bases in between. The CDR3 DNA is TGTGCCAGCAGCGTAGAACAGGGCTATGGGAACACTGAAGCTTTCTTT. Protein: CASSVEQGYGNTEAFF.

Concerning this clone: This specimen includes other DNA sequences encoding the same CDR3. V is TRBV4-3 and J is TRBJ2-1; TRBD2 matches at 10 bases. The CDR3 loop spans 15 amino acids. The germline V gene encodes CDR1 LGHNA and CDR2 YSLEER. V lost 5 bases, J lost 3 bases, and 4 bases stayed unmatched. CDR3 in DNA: TGCGCCAGCAGCTACGGACTAGCGGTCTACAATGAGCAGTTCTTC. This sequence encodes CASSYGLAVYNEQFF.

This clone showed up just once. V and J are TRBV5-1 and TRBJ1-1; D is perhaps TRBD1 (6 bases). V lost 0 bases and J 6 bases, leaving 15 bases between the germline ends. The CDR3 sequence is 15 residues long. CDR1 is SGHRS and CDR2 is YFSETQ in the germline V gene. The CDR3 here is CASSLAAAGASEAFF. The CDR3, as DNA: TGCGCCAGCAGCTTGGCGGCGGCGGGGGCTTCTGAAGCTTTCTTT.

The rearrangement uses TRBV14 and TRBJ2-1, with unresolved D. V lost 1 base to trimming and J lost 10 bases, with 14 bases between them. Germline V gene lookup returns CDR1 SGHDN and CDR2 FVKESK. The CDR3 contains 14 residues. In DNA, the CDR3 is TGTGCCAGCAGCCAAGTTCTTTTGGACGGGGAGCAGTTCTTC. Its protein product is CASSQVLLDGEQFF.

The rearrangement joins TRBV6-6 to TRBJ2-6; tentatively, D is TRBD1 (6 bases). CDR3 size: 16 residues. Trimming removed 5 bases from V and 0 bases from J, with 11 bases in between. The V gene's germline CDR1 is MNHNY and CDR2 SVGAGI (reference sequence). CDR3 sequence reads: CASSAQGGSGANVLTF. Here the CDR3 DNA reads TGTGCCAGCAGTGCACAGGGTGGCTCTGGGGCCAACGTCCTGACTTTC.

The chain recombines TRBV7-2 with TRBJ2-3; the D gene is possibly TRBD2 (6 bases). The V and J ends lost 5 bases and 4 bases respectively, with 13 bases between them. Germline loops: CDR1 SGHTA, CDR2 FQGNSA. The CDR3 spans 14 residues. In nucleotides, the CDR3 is TGTGCCAGCAGCCTTTCCTGGGGGGCAGATACGCAGTATTTT. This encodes CASSLSWGADTQYF.

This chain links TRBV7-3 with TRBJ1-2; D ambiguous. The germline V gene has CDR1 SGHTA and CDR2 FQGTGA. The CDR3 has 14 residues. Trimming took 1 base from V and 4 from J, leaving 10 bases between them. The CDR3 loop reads CASSLNARGYGYTF. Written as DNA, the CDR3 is TGTGCCAGCAGCTTAAATGCCAGAGGCTATGGCTACACCTTC.